The clone carrying this T cell receptor (beta chain) was seen only a few times. The antigen remains unidentified. These data originate in a study of cytomegalovirus exposure and HLA in healthy donors. Study conclusions and caveats: Reports state that TCR beta sequences accurately predicted most subjects' HLA-A and HLA-B alleles. Only CMV serostatus was available as immune exposure information.

Use of 60 Vbeta and 13 Jbeta primers characterized the PCR. The table came from immunoSEQ multiplex PCR; TCRdb's copy has only in-frame clones and leaves some out. The sample lists roughly 80,000 clones, around 75% occurring once. There are 14 residues in the CDR3. CDR1 and CDR2 from the germline V gene are MNHEY and SVGAGI. J was trimmed by 9 bases and V by 6 bases; bases with no gene match: 8. The sequencing input was PBMCs. The chain joins TRBV6-5 to TRBJ1-6; 7 bases agree with TRBD1. This clonotype was obtained from a woman aged 35 to 49 in good health and CMV-seronegative. The CDR3 bases are TGTGCCAGCAGGTCTCAGGGGGAGAGTTCACCCCTCCACTTT. Its protein is CASRSQGESSPLHF.